The 27 T cell receptor beta chains below come from one sample, sequenced in a study of cytomegalovirus exposure and HLA in healthy donors. With 60 Vbeta and 13 Jbeta primers, the PCR was carried out. Clones were sequenced by immunoSEQ multiplex PCR, and TCRdb holds only the in-frame ones, with some missing. The repertoire consists of 200,000 to 250,000 clones, with less than 85% occurring once and the leading ten covering roughly 0.6%. Sample: PBMCs. These receptor sequences come from a man younger than 35 in good health and CMV-seronegative.

V gene TRBV29-1 combines with J gene TRBJ1-1, with D tentatively TRBD1 (6 bases). V lost 4 bases, J lost 0 bases, and 12 bases lay in between. The CDR3 length is 14 residues. In germline, CDR1 is SQVTM, CDR2 ANQGSEA. The CDR3 reads CSVGGGSMNTEAFF. The CDR3, as DNA: TGCAGCGTTGGGGGGGGCTCGATGAACACTGAAGCTTTCTTT. The whole variable domain, filled in from reference TRBV29-1 and TRBJ1-1, reads SAVISQKPSRDICQRGTSLTIQCQVDSQVTMMFWYRQQPGQSLTLIATANQGSEATYESGFVIDKFPISRPNLTFSTLTVSNMSPEDSSIYLCSVGGGSMNTEAFFGQGTRLTVV.

This chain links TRBV18 with TRBJ1-2, with D maybe TRBD1 (6 bases). Deletions cut 2 bases from V and 8 bases from J, with 12 bases between. This CDR3 comprises 13 residues. Germline V CDR1 and CDR2: KGHSH, LQKENI. Here the CDR3 reads CASSPRTEDGYTF. CDR3 bases: TGTGCCAGCTCACCAAGGACAGAAGACGGCTACACCTTC. The full variable domain, its missing parts supplied by reference TRBV18 and TRBJ1-2, is NAGVMQNPRHLVRRRGQEARLRCSPMKGHSHVYWYRQLPEEGLKFMVYLQKENIIDESGMPKERFSAEFPKEGPSILRIQQVVRGDSAAYFCASSPRTEDGYTFGSGTRLTVV.

V usage is TRBV5-1 and J usage is TRBJ2-7; D is undetermined. V was trimmed by 0 bases and J by 3 bases, leaving 16 bases between them. This CDR3 is built from 16 residues. CDR1 SGHRS and CDR2 YFSETQ come from the germline V gene. The CDR3 is CASSLAGQRSLYEQYF. DNA of the CDR3: TGCGCCAGCAGCTTGGCCGGCCAGCGATCCCTCTACGAGCAGTACTTC. Full variable domain (rest looked up from reference TRBV5-1 and TRBJ2-7): KAGVTQTPRYLIKTRGQQVTLSCSPISGHRSVSWYQQTPGQGLQFLFEYFSETQRNKGNFPGRFSGRQFSNSRSEMNVSTLELGDSALYLCASSLAGQRSLYEQYFGPGTRLTVT.

The rearrangement uses TRBV19 and TRBJ1-2; 7 bases agree with TRBD1. The trim removed 2 bases at V and 8 bases at J, leaving 11 bases unmatched. Germline-derived CDR1 and CDR2 are LNHDA and SQIVND (reference sequence). This CDR3 region has 15 residues. CDR3 bases: TGTGCCAGTAGTATAATTCCGAACAGGGGAGCGGGCTACACCTTC. This translates into CASSIIPNRGAGYTF.

J is TRBJ2-3 and V is TRBV2; D is ambiguous. The ends were cut back, 8 bases at V and 2 bases at J, with 11 bases in the middle. This CDR3 is built from 13 residues. The germline gives CDR1 SNHLY, CDR2 FYNNEI. CDR3 protein: CASAFYYTDTQYF. CDR3 DNA: TGTGCCAGCGCCTTCTACTACACAGATACGCAGTATTTT.

This rearrangement joins TRBV27 to TRBJ2-7; TRBD2 aligns across 7 bases. CDR3 size: 13 residues. Trimming removed 7 bases from V and 6 bases from J; junction bases left unmatched: 9. Germline V gene data show CDR1 as MNHEY and CDR2 as SMNVEV (reference sequence). The CDR3 region is CASTPGLKGEQYF. Written as DNA, the CDR3 is TGTGCCAGCACCCCGGGACTAAAGGGCGAGCAGTACTTC.

This clone was counted once. This chain links TRBV5-8 with TRBJ2-1, with unresolved D. CDR1 and CDR2 (germline): SGHTS, YDEGEE. V was trimmed by 0 bases and J by 6 bases, leaving 13 bases between them. CDR3 length: 15 residues. The CDR3 reads CASSLGLLLVNEQFF. CDR3 coding DNA: TGTGCCAGCAGCTTGGGTCTTTTACTCGTCAATGAGCAGTTCTTC. The whole variable domain, filled in from reference TRBV5-8 and TRBJ2-1, reads EAGVTQSPTHLIKTRGQQATLRCSPISGHTSVYWYQQALGLGLQFLLWYDEGEERNRGNFPPRFSGRQFPNYSSELNVNALELEDSALYLCASSLGLLLVNEQFFGPGTRLTVL.

This clone has only a few counts. J is TRBJ2-7 and V is TRBV5-1, with 7 bases aligning to TRBD2. Per the germline V gene, CDR1 is SGHRS and CDR2 is YFSETQ. The CDR3 totals 14 residues. The ends lost 4 bases at V and 3 bases at J; junction bases unmatched: 7. This CDR3 is CASSPDGGGYEQYF. The CDR3 DNA sequence: TGCGCCAGCAGCCCGGATGGGGGGGGCTACGAGCAGTACTTC. Full variable domain (missing parts from reference TRBV5-1 and TRBJ2-7): KAGVTQTPRYLIKTRGQQVTLSCSPISGHRSVSWYQQTPGQGLQFLFEYFSETQRNKGNFPGRFSGRQFSNSRSEMNVSTLELGDSALYLCASSPDGGGYEQYFGPGTRLTVT.

The chain uses TRBV5-6 and TRBJ2-2; perhaps TRBD1 as D (5 bases). There are 15 residues in the CDR3. V was clipped by 4 bases and J by 1 base, with 11 bases between them. CDR1 is SGHDT, CDR2 YYEEEE, per germline. The CDR3 region is CASSGAERNTGELFF. CDR3 nucleotide sequence: TGTGCCAGCAGCGGGGCTGAGAGGAACACCGGGGAGCTGTTTTTT.

The gene calls are TRBV5-4 and TRBJ1-5; 9 positions agree with TRBD1. Germline V lookup: CDR1 SGHNT, CDR2 YYREEE (reference sequence). The CDR3 has 16 residues. J gave up 5 bases and V 4 bases, and 10 bases lay outside the gene matches. The CDR3 DNA reads as TGTGCCAGCAGCCCCTGTAGGGACAGGGTCGATCAGCCCCAGCATTTT. This gives the protein CASSPCRDRVDQPQHF.

The rearrangement links TRBV10-3 to TRBJ1-1; D possibly corresponds to TRBD1 (5 bases). CDR1 ENHRY and CDR2 SYGVKD come from the germline V gene. Trimming removed 3 bases from V and 5 bases from J, with 13 bases in between. This CDR3 has 14 amino acids. The CDR3 spells CAISEEGRRTEAFF. CDR3 DNA sequence: TGTGCCATCAGTGAAGAGGGGAGGAGAACTGAAGCTTTCTTT.

The CDR3 is CASSLYFGTGGNQPQHF. The CDR3 DNA reads as TGTGCCAGCAGTTTATATTTCGGGACAGGGGGCAATCAGCCCCAGCATTTT. The J gene is TRBJ1-5, the V gene TRBV28; TRBD1 matches at 10 bases. This CDR3 contains 17 residues. From germline, CDR1 is MDHEN and CDR2 SYDVKM. J was trimmed by 2 bases and V by 1 base; bases with no gene match: 5.

This chain links TRBV7-6 with TRBJ2-6; D not resolved. Per germline, CDR1 SGHVS and CDR2 FNYEAQ. V lost 4 bases, J lost 1 base, and 5 bases lay in between. This CDR3 comprises 14 residues. In DNA form, the CDR3 reads TGTGCCAGCAGCTCGTATTCTGGGGCCAACGTCCTGACTTTC. It codes for CASSSYSGANVLTF.

The gene calls are TRBV5-4 and TRBJ1-1; TRBD1 is a possible D gene (5 bases). The germline V and J ends were trimmed by 3 bases and 1 base, with 19 bases remaining between them. There are 17 residues in the CDR3. CDR1 is SGHNT, CDR2 YYREEE, per germline (reference sequence). DNA for the CDR3: TGTGCCAGCAGCTCACGGGGGTACAGACCGAAGAACACTGAAGCTTTCTTT. Residues: CASSSRGYRPKNTEAFF.

This chain joins TRBV5-4 and TRBJ2-3; D perhaps matches TRBD2 (6 bases). Trimming shortened V by 0 bases and J by 4 bases, and 12 bases separated the two germline ends. Germline V gives CDR1 SGHNT, CDR2 YYREEE (reference sequence). This CDR3 has 15 residues. Here the CDR3 reads CASSLELARPDTQYF. The CDR3 DNA follows: TGTGCCAGCAGCTTGGAGCTAGCGCGCCCAGATACGCAGTATTTT.

The J gene is TRBJ2-2, the V gene TRBV7-8; 10 nucleotides line up with TRBD2. With V trimmed by 2 bases and J by 4 bases, 4 bases remained unmatched. The CDR3 runs to 16 residues. Looked up from germline, CDR1 is SGHVS and CDR2 is FQNEAQ. CDR3 in DNA: TGTGCCAGCAGCTTAAATAGCGGGAGGCCCACCGGGGAGCTGTTTTTT. As protein: CASSLNSGRPTGELFF.

The CDR3 DNA follows: TGTGCCGTTGCTAAAGGGGGACAGGGGGGTACCGGGGAGCTGTTTTTT. Translated: CAVAKGGQGGTGELFF. V gene TRBV5-4 combines with J gene TRBJ2-2, with 11 bases lining up with TRBD1. This CDR3 region has 16 residues. Germline CDR1 SGHNT, CDR2 YYREEE (reference sequence). V shed 10 bases, J shed 5 bases, and the junction held 13 bases outside the gene matches.

This chain's CDR3 is CASRPGQGPDTQYF. The DNA for the CDR3 is TGTGCCAGCAGGCCGGGACAGGGTCCAGATACGCAGTATTTT. V and J are TRBV6-1 and TRBJ2-3, with 9 bases lining up with TRBD1. The V gene end was trimmed by 6 bases and the J gene end by 4 bases; junction bases not matched to a gene: 5. Germline V gene data show CDR1 as MNHNS and CDR2 as SASEGT. The CDR3 is 14 amino acids.

This chain links TRBV5-6 with TRBJ2-1; D perhaps matches TRBD1 (6 bases). This CDR3 is built from 12 residues. Trimming stripped 4 bases from V and 8 bases from J, with 10 bases between. The germline CDR1 and CDR2 sequences are SGHDT and YYEEEE. The CDR3 coding sequence is TGTGCCAGCAGCAACAGGGCGGATGAGCAGTTCTTC. It yields the protein CASSNRADEQFF.

The chain carries TRBV28 and TRBJ1-3; no firm D call. With 5 bases removed from V and 0 bases from J, the gap between germline ends came to 5 bases. The CDR3 contains 13 residues. CDR1 is MDHEN and CDR2 is SYDVKM in the germline V gene. The chain's CDR3 is CASSHGSGNTIYF. The CDR3 DNA is TGTGCCAGCAGTCACGGCTCTGGAAACACCATATATTTT.

This clone was seen a single time. The V and J genes are TRBV6-5 and TRBJ1-3; 7 bases line up with TRBD1. The J segment lost 4 bases and the V segment lost 6 bases, leaving 6 bases of the junction unmatched. Germline CDR1 reads MNHEY; CDR2 reads SVGAGI. The CDR3 runs to 14 residues. This CDR3 reads CASSIRGYGNTIYF. The CDR3 DNA reads as TGTGCCAGCAGCATCAGGGGGTACGGAAACACCATATATTTT.

V usage is TRBV4-1 and J usage is TRBJ2-3; TRBD2 agrees at 16 bases. The CDR3 contains 19 residues. Germline CDR1 and CDR2: MGHRA and YSYEKL. With V trimmed by 3 bases and J by 1 base, 7 bases remained unmatched. The CDR3 here is CASSQSGLAGGRRTDTQYF. The CDR3 DNA sequence: TGCGCCAGCAGCCAGTCGGGACTAGCGGGAGGGCGTCGCACAGATACGCAGTATTTT.

CDR3 amino acids: CASSLRAGTGGYGYTF. The DNA of the CDR3 is TGTGCCAGCAGTTTAAGGGCCGGGACAGGGGGTTACGGCTACACCTTC. The V and J genes are TRBV27 and TRBJ1-2, with 11 bases that match TRBD1. The CDR3 has 16 amino acids. V trimming: 2 bases; J trimming: 8 bases; junction bases outside the gene matches: 10. From germline, CDR1 is MNHEY and CDR2 SMNVEV (reference sequence).

The rearrangement joins TRBV5-8 to TRBJ1-1, with D possibly being TRBD1 (6 bases). Germline CDR1 is SGHTS and CDR2 is YDEGEE. Between the trimmed V and J ends, which lost 1 base and 5 bases, there was a span of 18 bases. The CDR3 runs to 16 residues. The CDR3 DNA sequence: TGTGCCAGCAGCTTGTGGGCAGGGGCTTCGAAGACTGAAGCTTTCTTT. Encoded protein: CASSLWAGASKTEAFF.

As concerns this clone: This sample also contains other DNA sequences that code for the same CDR3. The chain uses TRBV30 and TRBJ1-3; D unresolved. Per germline, CDR1 GTSNPN and CDR2 SVGIG (reference sequence). This CDR3 is built from 12 residues. The V end was cut by 3 bases, the J end by 4 bases, with 7 bases between. Here the CDR3 reads CAWSPQGNTIYF. In DNA, the CDR3 is TGTGCCTGGAGCCCACAAGGAAACACCATATATTTT.

The V call is TRBV2, the J call TRBJ2-7; perhaps TRBD1 as D (6 bases). The V and J ends lost 5 bases and 1 base respectively, with 21 bases between them. The CDR3 has 17 amino acids. Germline-derived CDR1 and CDR2 are SNHLY and FYNNEI. CDR3 bases: TGTGCCAGCAGTCAATCCACCGGGACAAGACAATCCTACGAGCAGTACTTC. Its protein is CASSQSTGTRQSYEQYF.

CDR3 region: CASSDGTSGPSSYEQYF. DNA of the CDR3: TGTGCCAGCAGCGACGGGACTAGCGGGCCTAGCTCCTACGAGCAGTACTTC. V usage is TRBV5-4 and J usage is TRBJ2-7, with 12 bases aligning to TRBD2. The CDR3 is 17 amino acids. Germline assignment: CDR1 SGHNT and CDR2 YYREEE (reference sequence). J gave up 0 bases and V 4 bases, and 8 bases lay outside the gene matches.